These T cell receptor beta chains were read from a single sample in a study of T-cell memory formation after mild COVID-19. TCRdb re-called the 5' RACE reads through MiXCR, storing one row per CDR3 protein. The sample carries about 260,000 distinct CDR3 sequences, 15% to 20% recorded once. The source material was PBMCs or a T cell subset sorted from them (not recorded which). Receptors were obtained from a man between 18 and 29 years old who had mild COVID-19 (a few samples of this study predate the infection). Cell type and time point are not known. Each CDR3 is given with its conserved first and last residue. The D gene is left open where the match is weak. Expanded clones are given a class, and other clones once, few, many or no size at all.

CDR3nt: TGCAGCGCATCCCCGGGAATGGAGCCGCACGAGCAGTACTTC
CDR3aa: CSASPGMEPHEQYF
j_gene: TRBJ2-7
abundance: few
len: 14
v_gene: TRBV20-1
d_gene: NA

CDR3nt: TGCGCCAGCAGCCAAGATTGGCGGGCAGCGGGGATCTCCTACGAGCAGTACTTC
CDR3aa: CASSQDWRAAGISYEQYF
j_gene: TRBJ2-7
abundance: NA
len: 18
v_gene: TRBV4-1
d_gene: TRBD2

CDR3nt: TGTGCCAGCTCACCAGGGACTAGCGGCAGGGATACGCAGTATTTT
CDR3aa: CASSPGTSGRDTQYF
j_gene: TRBJ2-3
abundance: NA
len: 15
v_gene: TRBV18
d_gene: TRBD2

CDR3nt: TGCGCCAGCAGCTCCGGACAGGGTTACGAGCAGTTCTTC
CDR3aa: CASSSGQGYEQFF
j_gene: TRBJ2-1
abundance: NA
len: 13
v_gene: TRBV5-1
d_gene: TRBD1

CDR3nt: TGCGCCAGCAGCCCAGCCGGGACAGGTATTTCCTACGAGCAGTACTTC
CDR3aa: CASSPAGTGISYEQYF
j_gene: TRBJ2-7
abundance: few
len: 16
v_gene: TRBV5-1
d_gene: TRBD1

CDR3nt: TGTGCCAGCAGCTCCCATACGGACTTCTCTTCACCCCTCCACTTT
CDR3aa: CASSSHTDFSSPLHF
j_gene: TRBJ1-6
abundance: few
len: 15
v_gene: TRBV3-1
d_gene: NA

CDR3nt: TGTGCCAGCAGCTCCACCACAGGGGAAACAGATACGCAGTATTTT
CDR3aa: CASSSTTGETDTQYF
j_gene: TRBJ2-3
abundance: few
len: 15
v_gene: TRBV7-6
d_gene: TRBD1

CDR3nt: TGTGCCAGCAGCCAAGATGGGCAGCTCGGGATTCAGTACTTC
CDR3aa: CASSQDGQLGIQYF
j_gene: TRBJ2-4
abundance: NA
len: 14
v_gene: TRBV3-1
d_gene: NA

CDR3nt: TGCAGCGTTGAGGTGGATACGCAGTATTTT
CDR3aa: CSVEVDTQYF
j_gene: TRBJ2-3
abundance: few
len: 10
v_gene: TRBV29-1
d_gene: NA

CDR3nt: TGTGCCTCCAGCGATGGGACTAGCGGGTACAATGAGCAGTTCTTC
CDR3aa: CASSDGTSGYNEQFF
j_gene: TRBJ2-1
abundance: few
len: 15
v_gene: TRBV27
d_gene: TRBD2

CDR3nt: TGTGCCACCAGTGAGAGGGCTAGCGGGAATGAGCAGTTCTTC
CDR3aa: CATSERASGNEQFF
j_gene: TRBJ2-1
abundance: few
len: 14
v_gene: TRBV24-1
d_gene: TRBD2

CDR3nt: TGCAGTCGCAGGACTAGCGGGGTGAATGAGCAGTTCTTC
CDR3aa: CSRRTSGVNEQFF
j_gene: TRBJ2-1
abundance: NA
len: 13
v_gene: TRBV20-1
d_gene: TRBD2

CDR3nt: TGTGCCACCAGTGATGCCGGGACTAGCGTAGATACGCAGTATTTT
CDR3aa: CATSDAGTSVDTQYF
j_gene: TRBJ2-3
abundance: NA
len: 15
v_gene: TRBV24-1
d_gene: TRBD2

CDR3nt: TGTGCCAGCAGCCCGACCGGGACTATTAACTATGGCTACACCTTC
CDR3aa: CASSPTGTINYGYTF
j_gene: TRBJ1-2
abundance: NA
len: 15
v_gene: TRBV3-1
d_gene: NA

CDR3nt: TGCGCCAGCAGCCTGACTCCTGGGGCTAGCGGGGCCTACGAGCAGTACTTC
CDR3aa: CASSLTPGASGAYEQYF
j_gene: TRBJ2-7
abundance: NA
len: 17
v_gene: TRBV4-1
d_gene: TRBD2

CDR3nt: TGTGCCAGCAGCTTTAGCGGGGGTAGGGATACGCAGTATTTT
CDR3aa: CASSFSGGRDTQYF
j_gene: TRBJ2-3
abundance: NA
len: 14
v_gene: TRBV7-6
d_gene: TRBD2

CDR3nt: TGTGCCAGCAGTTGGGTTAGCGGGGGGGCGGGTGAGCAGTTCTTC
CDR3aa: CASSWVSGGAGEQFF
j_gene: TRBJ2-1
abundance: few
len: 15
v_gene: TRBV12-3/TRBV12-4
d_gene: TRBD2

CDR3nt: TGTGCCAGCAGCGGTGCAGATACGCAGTATTTT
CDR3aa: CASSGADTQYF
j_gene: TRBJ2-3
abundance: few
len: 11
v_gene: TRBV11-1
d_gene: NA

CDR3nt: TGTGCCAGCAGCGGGGACAGGGCAACAGATACGCAGTATTTT
CDR3aa: CASSGDRATDTQYF
j_gene: TRBJ2-3
abundance: few
len: 14
v_gene: TRBV9
d_gene: TRBD1

CDR3nt: TGTGCCAGCAGCTTCGGGGGTACCAAAAACATTCAGTACTTC
CDR3aa: CASSFGGTKNIQYF
j_gene: TRBJ2-4
abundance: NA
len: 14
v_gene: TRBV7-3
d_gene: NA

CDR3nt: TGTGCCAGCCTCGGGCGGATGAACACTGAAGCTTTCTTT
CDR3aa: CASLGRMNTEAFF
j_gene: TRBJ1-1
abundance: few
len: 13
v_gene: TRBV27
d_gene: NA

CDR3nt: TGTGCCAGCAGTTCCTCGAGCCCCGGGAGCGGCTACACCTTC
CDR3aa: CASSSSSPGSGYTF
j_gene: TRBJ1-2
abundance: NA
len: 14
v_gene: TRBV6-6
d_gene: NA

CDR3nt: TGTGCCAGCTCACCACCGTCAGGAGCCAAAAACATTCAGTACTTC
CDR3aa: CASSPPSGAKNIQYF
j_gene: TRBJ2-4
abundance: many
len: 15
v_gene: TRBV18
d_gene: NA

CDR3nt: TGTGCCAGCAGCAACAGGGCTTGTAGAGCCTCCTACAATGAGCAGTTCTTC
CDR3aa: CASSNRACRASYNEQFF
j_gene: TRBJ2-1
abundance: few
len: 17
v_gene: TRBV21-1
d_gene: NA

CDR3nt: TGCAGTGCTAGACATAGCAATCAGCCCCAGCATTTT
CDR3aa: CSARHSNQPQHF
j_gene: TRBJ1-5
abundance: NA
len: 12
v_gene: TRBV20-1
d_gene: NA

CDR3nt: TGTGCCAGCAGCTTAGGCAGGGATCAGCCCCAGCATTTT
CDR3aa: CASSLGRDQPQHF
j_gene: TRBJ1-5
abundance: many
len: 13
v_gene: TRBV7-2
d_gene: NA

CDR3nt: TGCAGCGTTGAAGATGAGGGGCTGGATGGCTACACCTTC
CDR3aa: CSVEDEGLDGYTF
j_gene: TRBJ1-2
abundance: NA
len: 13
v_gene: TRBV29-1
d_gene: NA

CDR3nt: TGCAGTGCTAAACAGGGGCTCGGCAATCAGCCCCAGCATTTT
CDR3aa: CSAKQGLGNQPQHF
j_gene: TRBJ1-5
abundance: NA
len: 14
v_gene: TRBV20-1
d_gene: TRBD1

CDR3nt: TGTGCCAGCAGCCCCGGACAGGGAGTTGATACGCAGTATTTT
CDR3aa: CASSPGQGVDTQYF
j_gene: TRBJ2-3
abundance: NA
len: 14
v_gene: TRBV3-1
d_gene: TRBD1

CDR3nt: TGTGCCAGCAGTGACCGGATAGCGGGGGGGCCAGATACGCAGTATTTT
CDR3aa: CASSDRIAGGPDTQYF
j_gene: TRBJ2-3
abundance: NA
len: 16
v_gene: TRBV6-4
d_gene: TRBD2

CDR3nt: TGTGCCAGCAGCACCCCGGGTAGGGGCACCAATCAGCCCCAGCATTTT
CDR3aa: CASSTPGRGTNQPQHF
j_gene: TRBJ1-5
abundance: NA
len: 16
v_gene: TRBV28
d_gene: NA

CDR3nt: TGTGCCAGCAGTCAGAACAGGGGTACTGAAGCTTTCTTT
CDR3aa: CASSQNRGTEAFF
j_gene: TRBJ1-1
abundance: NA
len: 13
v_gene: TRBV6-5
d_gene: TRBD1

CDR3nt: TGTGCCAGCAGCTTGGCCAGGGAACAGACCCAGTACTTC
CDR3aa: CASSLAREQTQYF
j_gene: TRBJ2-5
abundance: NA
len: 13
v_gene: TRBV11-2
d_gene: NA

CDR3nt: TGCGCCAGCAGCTTGTTTGGGGAGAACACTGAAGCTTTCTTT
CDR3aa: CASSLFGENTEAFF
j_gene: TRBJ1-1
abundance: many
len: 14
v_gene: TRBV5-1
d_gene: NA

CDR3nt: TGTGCCAGCAGCTTAGCAGGGGGCGGCACCGGGGAGCTGTTTTTT
CDR3aa: CASSLAGGGTGELFF
j_gene: TRBJ2-2
abundance: few
len: 15
v_gene: TRBV7-6
d_gene: TRBD1

CDR3nt: TGTGCCAGCTCACCAGACAGGGGGCCGTTTCAGCCCCAGCATTTT
CDR3aa: CASSPDRGPFQPQHF
j_gene: TRBJ1-5
abundance: NA
len: 15
v_gene: TRBV18
d_gene: TRBD1

CDR3nt: TGTGCCAGCAACCCCGGTAGCGGGGAGCTGTTTTTT
CDR3aa: CASNPGSGELFF
j_gene: TRBJ2-2
abundance: many
len: 12
v_gene: TRBV7-3
d_gene: NA

CDR3nt: TGTGCCAGCAGCTTCTCAGTCGAGCAGTTCTTC
CDR3aa: CASSFSVEQFF
j_gene: TRBJ2-1
abundance: NA
len: 11
v_gene: TRBV7-2
d_gene: NA

CDR3nt: TGTGCCAGTAGTTCCCCGGGGGGGACAGCTCTCGAAGCTTTCTTT
CDR3aa: CASSSPGGTALEAFF
j_gene: TRBJ1-1
abundance: NA
len: 15
v_gene: TRBV19
d_gene: TRBD1

CDR3nt: TGTGCCAGCAGTCACTTAGCGGGGAGCCAAGAGACCCAGTACTTC
CDR3aa: CASSHLAGSQETQYF
j_gene: TRBJ2-5
abundance: NA
len: 15
v_gene: TRBV6-2/TRBV6-3
d_gene: TRBD2

CDR3nt: TGTGCCAGCAGCCAAGTTAATGGGAACGGGGAGCAGTTCTTC
CDR3aa: CASSQVNGNGEQFF
j_gene: TRBJ2-1
abundance: few
len: 14
v_gene: TRBV3-1
d_gene: NA

CDR3nt: TGTGCCAGCACCCTGGGAAGGGGAAGTTACAATGAGCAGTTCTTC
CDR3aa: CASTLGRGSYNEQFF
j_gene: TRBJ2-1
abundance: few
len: 15
v_gene: TRBV7-2
d_gene: NA

CDR3nt: TGCAGCGTTGTACCAGGGGCGGGCAGCGCTGAAGCTTTCTTT
CDR3aa: CSVVPGAGSAEAFF
j_gene: TRBJ1-1
abundance: many
len: 14
v_gene: TRBV29-1
d_gene: NA

CDR3nt: TGTGCCAGCAGTTTATGGCAGGGTGGGGACACTGAAGCTTTCTTT
CDR3aa: CASSLWQGGDTEAFF
j_gene: TRBJ1-1
abundance: few
len: 15
v_gene: TRBV12-3/TRBV12-4
d_gene: NA

CDR3nt: TGTGCCAGCAGCTTGGATCAGGGACTCCAGCATTTT
CDR3aa: CASSLDQGLQHF
j_gene: TRBJ1-5
abundance: few
len: 12
v_gene: TRBV7-2
d_gene: NA

CDR3nt: TGTGCCAGCAGCCCTCGGGACGGGATGTACAATGAGCAGTTCTTC
CDR3aa: CASSPRDGMYNEQFF
j_gene: TRBJ2-1
abundance: NA
len: 15
v_gene: TRBV5-4
d_gene: NA

CDR3nt: TGCAGCGCCAAGGACCTGAACACTGAAGCTTTCTTT
CDR3aa: CSAKDLNTEAFF
j_gene: TRBJ1-1
abundance: few
len: 12
v_gene: TRBV29-1
d_gene: NA

CDR3nt: TGTGCCAGCAGTACGAACAGGGGTGAAAAACTGTTTTTT
CDR3aa: CASSTNRGEKLFF
j_gene: TRBJ1-4
abundance: NA
len: 13
v_gene: TRBV2
d_gene: TRBD1

CDR3nt: TGCAGCGTTGTTATGCCAGTTAACACCGGGGAGCTGTTTTTT
CDR3aa: CSVVMPVNTGELFF
j_gene: TRBJ2-2
abundance: NA
len: 14
v_gene: TRBV29-1
d_gene: NA

CDR3nt: TGTGCCAGCAGCGGCGGCCAGGGGCACTCCAATCAGCCCCAGCATTTT
CDR3aa: CASSGGQGHSNQPQHF
j_gene: TRBJ1-5
abundance: NA
len: 16
v_gene: TRBV3-2
d_gene: NA

CDR3nt: TGCGCCAGCAGCTTGACGGAGGGTCTCCCTGAAGCTTTCTTT
CDR3aa: CASSLTEGLPEAFF
j_gene: TRBJ1-1
abundance: NA
len: 14
v_gene: TRBV5-1
d_gene: NA

CDR3nt: TGTGCCAGCAGAGGTCCAACGGGGGGACGGACTGAAGCTTTCTTT
CDR3aa: CASRGPTGGRTEAFF
j_gene: TRBJ1-1
abundance: NA
len: 15
v_gene: TRBV7-9
d_gene: NA

CDR3nt: TGTGCCAGCAGCCAAGACTGGGACCCCCCTGTTACCGGGGAGCTGTTTTTT
CDR3aa: CASSQDWDPPVTGELFF
j_gene: TRBJ2-2
abundance: few
len: 17
v_gene: TRBV4-2
d_gene: NA

CDR3nt: TGTGCCAGCAGTGGGGGCTATGGCTACACCTTC
CDR3aa: CASSGGYGYTF
j_gene: TRBJ1-2
abundance: few
len: 11
v_gene: TRBV6-6
d_gene: NA

CDR3nt: TGTGCCAGCACCCTGACTAGCCCGATTGGACTCTACGAGCAGTACTTC
CDR3aa: CASTLTSPIGLYEQYF
j_gene: TRBJ2-7
abundance: few
len: 16
v_gene: TRBV6-2/TRBV6-3
d_gene: TRBD2

CDR3nt: TGTGCCAGCAGCGTAAGCCCACAGGGCAGGACTGAAGCTTTCTTT
CDR3aa: CASSVSPQGRTEAFF
j_gene: TRBJ1-1
abundance: few
len: 15
v_gene: TRBV9
d_gene: NA

CDR3nt: TGTGCCAGCAGCCGGTACGGGACAGACAATGAGCAGTTCTTC
CDR3aa: CASSRYGTDNEQFF
j_gene: TRBJ2-1
abundance: NA
len: 14
v_gene: TRBV3-1
d_gene: TRBD1